The rows below give T cell receptor beta chains drawn from one sample of a study of response to subunit inactivated influenza vaccine. TCRdb redid the calling of the RT-PCR reads with MiXCR, one entry per CDR3 protein. The sample consists of about half a million distinct CDR3 sequences, around 8% of them appearing once. The sample in question was PBMCs from blood, obtained roughly 24 months after vaccination. Source of these receptors: a man aged 45-69 years who received an inactivated influenza vaccine. Each CDR3 is given with its conserved first and last residue. The D gene is left open where the match is weak. The size field is filled for only some rows; it gives once, few, many or a size class.

size: many
J: TRBJ2-7
D: NA
V: TRBV12-3/TRBV12-4
CDR3: CASSRAGSYEQYF
DNA: TGTGCCAGCAGTAGGGCCGGCTCCTACGAGCAGTACTTC

size: many
J: TRBJ2-1
D: NA
V: TRBV29-1
CDR3: CSVSGRILDNEQFF
DNA: TGCAGCGTGTCGGGACGCATACTTGACAATGAGCAGTTCTTC

size: few
J: TRBJ2-5
D: NA
V: TRBV20-1
CDR3: CSAPSGQETQYF
DNA: TGCAGTGCGCCAAGCGGCCAAGAGACCCAGTACTTC

size: few
J: TRBJ1-2
D: TRBD1
V: TRBV10-3
CDR3: CAISESPGTGNPRDGYTF
DNA: TGTGCCATCAGTGAGTCCCCCGGGACAGGGAACCCCAGGGACGGCTACACCTTC

size: many
J: TRBJ2-1
D: NA
V: TRBV7-2
CDR3: CASSVQGFTVNEQFF
DNA: TGTGCCAGCAGCGTCCAGGGGTTTACGGTGAATGAGCAGTTCTTC

size: NA
J: TRBJ2-7
D: NA
V: TRBV12-3/TRBV12-4
CDR3: CASTVPGGPYEQYF
DNA: TGTGCCAGCACCGTGCCTGGGGGCCCCTACGAGCAGTACTTC

size: NA
J: TRBJ2-1
D: NA
V: TRBV20-1
CDR3: CSAYLSVEQFF
DNA: TGCAGTGCTTACCTTTCAGTGGAGCAGTTCTTC

size: few
J: TRBJ2-3
D: NA
V: TRBV20-1
CDR3: CSAQNRYTDTQYF
DNA: TGCAGTGCGCAGAATAGATACACAGATACGCAGTATTTT

size: many
J: TRBJ2-7
D: NA
V: TRBV5-5
CDR3: CASSFGTARSYEQYF
DNA: TGTGCCAGCAGCTTCGGGACGGCGAGGTCCTACGAGCAGTACTTC

size: NA
J: TRBJ2-2
D: NA
V: TRBV20-1
CDR3: CSALQGFGELFF
DNA: TGCAGTGCGCTACAGGGTTTTGGGGAGCTGTTTTTT

size: many
J: TRBJ1-3
D: NA
V: TRBV6-5
CDR3: CASSHGNTIYF
DNA: TGTGCCAGCAGTCATGGAAACACCATATATTTT

size: many
J: TRBJ2-1
D: TRBD2
V: TRBV3-1
CDR3: CASSHISSGELEQFF
DNA: TGTGCCAGCAGCCACATATCTAGCGGGGAGCTGGAGCAGTTCTTC

size: NA
J: TRBJ2-5
D: TRBD1
V: TRBV7-7
CDR3: CASSFGTEATQYF
DNA: TGTGCCAGCAGCTTCGGGACAGAGGCGACCCAGTACTTC

size: NA
J: TRBJ2-1
D: NA
V: TRBV5-1
CDR3: CASSLGSGGSTYNEQFF
DNA: TGCGCCAGCAGCTTGGGGTCTGGGGGATCTACCTACAATGAGCAGTTCTTC

size: NA
J: TRBJ2-1
D: NA
V: TRBV5-1
CDR3: CASSLGLVADMYYNEQFF
DNA: TGCGCCAGCAGCTTGGGGTTAGTAGCGGATATGTATTACAATGAGCAGTTCTTC

size: NA
J: TRBJ2-7
D: NA
V: TRBV6-2/TRBV6-3
CDR3: CASTPNRYEQYF
DNA: TGTGCCAGCACTCCAAACAGATACGAGCAGTACTTC

size: many
J: TRBJ2-2
D: NA
V: TRBV7-9
CDR3: CASSSDRRNTGELFF
DNA: TGTGCCAGCAGTTCGGACAGAAGGAACACCGGGGAGCTGTTTTTT

size: NA
J: TRBJ2-5
D: NA
V: TRBV20-1
CDR3: CSAQTTGLETQYF
DNA: TGCAGTGCGCAAACCACAGGGCTAGAGACCCAGTACTTC

size: NA
J: TRBJ2-4
D: NA
V: TRBV11-2
CDR3: CASSLEGYNIQYF
DNA: TGTGCCAGCAGCTTAGAAGGGTATAACATTCAGTACTTC

size: many
J: TRBJ1-5
D: NA
V: TRBV12-3/TRBV12-4
CDR3: CASSLNGAGEPQHF
DNA: TGTGCCAGCAGTTTGAACGGCGCGGGAGAGCCCCAGCATTTT

size: many
J: TRBJ2-7
D: TRBD1
V: TRBV20-1
CDR3: CSATNRGPYEQYF
DNA: TGCAGTGCGACTAACAGGGGCCCGTACGAGCAGTACTTC

size: many
J: TRBJ2-1
D: NA
V: TRBV4-3
CDR3: CASSQDWTGYNEQFF
DNA: TGCGCCAGCAGCCAAGACTGGACGGGGTACAATGAGCAGTTCTTC

size: NA
J: TRBJ2-7
D: NA
V: TRBV7-9
CDR3: CASSQVGGPPYEQYF
DNA: TGTGCCAGCAGCCAGGTGGGGGGGCCCCCCTACGAGCAGTACTTC

size: many
J: TRBJ1-1
D: NA
V: TRBV29-1
CDR3: CSALRGGGKTEAFF
DNA: TGCAGCGCTTTACGGGGGGGCGGGAAGACTGAAGCTTTCTTT

size: NA
J: TRBJ1-1
D: TRBD1
V: TRBV4-3
CDR3: CASSQENRGRKAFF
DNA: TGCGCCAGCAGCCAGGAGAACAGGGGGCGGAAAGCTTTCTTT

size: NA
J: TRBJ2-7
D: TRBD2
V: TRBV10-3
CDR3: CAISDGLAGGPYEQYF
DNA: TGTGCCATCAGTGACGGACTAGCGGGAGGGCCCTACGAGCAGTACTTC